This T cell receptor (beta chain) was profiled in a study of glioma-infiltrating T cells. For the study at large: About 1.1 million peripheral T cells were targeted at about 4.5- to 11-fold coverage.

The iRepertoire nested amplicon-rescue multiplex PCR amplified TCR alpha and beta CDR3s from RNA. Each CDR3 protein is one row after TCRdb ran MiXCR on the multiplex PCR reads. The sample lists fewer than 500,000 distinct CDR3 sequences, 41% occurring once. J was trimmed by 8 bases and V by 3 bases; bases with no gene match: 6. This CDR3 has 13 amino acids. The germline V gene has CDR1 SGHRS and CDR2 YFSETQ. This chain uses TRBV5-1 with TRBJ1-2, with 8 bases aligning to TRBD1. The sample comprised glioma tissue, nonneoplastic brain tissue, or PBMCs (not recorded which). The clonotype originates from a human donor with low-grade glioma or glioblastoma, undergoing nonglioma brain surgery, or in good health (not recorded which). As DNA, the CDR3 is TGCGCCAGCAGCTCCGACAGGGGACGGGGCTACACCTTC. Amino acid sequence: CASSSDRGRGYTF.